These 17 T cell receptor beta chains share one sample of origin, sequenced in a study of T cell clones after liver transplantation. The data were produced by immunoSEQ multiplex PCR, yet TCRdb's version contains in-frame clones alone and is incomplete. The data hold roughly 51,000 clones, with approximately 71% observed a single time. Sequenced here: CD4+ T cells from blood, sampled 54 months after liver transplant. The source is a human patient who received a liver transplant. Some T cells may be the graft donor's.

This clone has a handful of counts. The chain recombines TRBV7-2 with TRBJ1-2; the D is unclear. V lost 5 bases and J 4 bases, leaving 14 bases between the germline ends. This CDR3 spans 14 amino acids. Per germline, CDR1 SGHTA and CDR2 FQGNSA. In DNA, the CDR3 is TGTGCCAGCAGCGCCATTGGGCAGCTCTATGGCTACACCTTC. This translates into CASSAIGQLYGYTF.

This clone ranks as medium-sized. The rearrangement uses TRBV2 and TRBJ1-2; D unclear. This CDR3 is built from 14 residues. V was clipped by 6 bases and J by 7 bases, with 18 bases between them. Looked up from germline, CDR1 is SNHLY and CDR2 is FYNNEI. DNA of the CDR3: TGTGCCAGCAGACCCCCAACTTCGGTCGGTGGCTACACCTTC. It specifies CASRPPTSVGGYTF.

V is TRBV7-2 and J is TRBJ2-3; D might be TRBD2 (6 bases). V shed 5 bases and J shed 3 bases, with 18 bases lying between them. The CDR3 length is 16 residues. CDR1 is SGHTA and CDR2 is FQGNSA in the germline V gene. The CDR3 region is CASSLGPGLETDTQYF. CDR3 nucleotide sequence: TGTGCCAGCAGCCTAGGGCCGGGACTGGAGACAGATACGCAGTATTTT.

This clone was counted between two and nine times. This chain joins TRBV30 and TRBJ1-2, with D possibly being TRBD1 (6 bases). The CDR3 length is 15 residues. V lost 1 base and J lost 2, with 14 bases in between. Germline assignment: CDR1 GTSNPN and CDR2 SVGIG (reference sequence). The DNA of the CDR3 is TGTGCCTGGAGTGCCAGGGGCAATCCGAACTATGGCTACACCTTC. It translates to CAWSARGNPNYGYTF. Together with reference TRBV30 and TRBJ1-2, the CDR3 gives the full variable domain: SQTIHQWPATLVQPVGSPLSLECTVEGTSNPNLYWYRQAAGRGLQLLFYSVGIGQISSEVPQNLSASRPQDRQFILSSKKLLLSDSGFYLCAWSARGNPNYGYTFGSGTRLTVV.

The rearrangement uses TRBV5-5 and TRBJ2-5; 9 bases fit TRBD2. Germline CDR1 is SGHKS and CDR2 is YYEKEE (reference sequence). CDR3 length: 16 residues. V was clipped by 5 bases and J by 4 bases; unmatched bases: 12. In nucleotides, the CDR3 is TGTGCCAGCAGTCCAACCGGCGGGGGGGCCAGAGAGACCCAGTACTTC. Translated, it gives CASSPTGGGARETQYF.

The V call is TRBV11-3, the J call TRBJ2-3; TRBD1 agrees at 8 bases. The CDR3 covers 14 residues. V lost 5 bases and J lost 6; bases outside the gene matches: 7. The germline CDR1 and CDR2 sequences are SGHNT and YENEEA. CDR3 loop: CASSRRGRRDTQYF. The CDR3 DNA is TGTGCCAGCAGCCGCAGGGGGCGCAGGGATACGCAGTATTTT.

The CDR3: CASSTSSGIDQPQHF. DNA of the CDR3: TGTGCCAGCAGTACCTCCTCAGGGATCGATCAGCCCCAGCATTTT. The J gene is TRBJ1-5, the V gene TRBV28, with a weak D call TRBD1 (5 bases). V shed 5 bases and J shed 5 bases, with 16 bases lying between them. The germline V gene encodes CDR1 MDHEN and CDR2 SYDVKM. The CDR3 runs to 15 residues.

The genes are TRBV7-2 and TRBJ2-7; 10 bases match TRBD1. CDR1 and CDR2 from the germline V gene are SGHTA and FQGNSA. The CDR3 contains 16 residues. The V gene end was trimmed by 5 bases and the J gene end by 1 base; junction bases not matched to a gene: 8. CDR3 amino acids: CASSPDGTGASYEQYF. The CDR3 DNA reads as TGTGCCAGCAGCCCAGACGGGACAGGGGCGTCCTACGAGCAGTACTTC. The full variable domain, its missing parts supplied by reference TRBV7-2 and TRBJ2-7, is GAGVSQSPSNKVTEKGKDVELRCDPISGHTALYWYRQSLGQGLEFLIYFQGNSAPDKSGLPSDRFSAERTGGSVSTLTIQRTQQEDSAVYLCASSPDGTGASYEQYFGPGTRLTVT.

The chain couples TRBV4-2 to TRBJ1-4, with D unresolved. Trimming stripped 1 base from V and 7 bases from J, with 13 bases between. This CDR3 is 15 amino acids long. The germline gives CDR1 LGHNA, CDR2 YNFKEQ. In DNA form, the CDR3 reads TGTGCCAGCAGCCAAGGAGTGGGCATCCGTGAAAAACTGTTTTTT. Translation gives CASSQGVGIREKLFF.

This sequence joins TRBV5-6 and TRBJ1-1, with 11 bases aligning to TRBD1. Germline-derived CDR1 and CDR2 are SGHDT and YYEEEE. Trimming cost V 5 bases and J 8 bases; bases outside gene matches: 11. This CDR3 spans 15 amino acids. The CDR3 region has the DNA TGTGCCAGCAGTTATACCGGGACAGGGGGTAGAGAAGCTTTCTTT. This translates into CASSYTGTGGREAFF. Together with reference TRBV5-6 and TRBJ1-1, the CDR3 gives the full variable domain: DAGVTQSPTHLIKTRGQQVTLRCSPKSGHDTVSWYQQALGQGPQFIFQYYEEEERQRGNFPDRFSGHQFPNYSSELNVNALLLGDSALYLCASSYTGTGGREAFFGQGTRLTVV.

The genes are TRBV10-3 and TRBJ2-7, with D perhaps TRBD1 or TRBD2 (5 bases each). This CDR3 region has 13 residues. The V and J ends lost 4 bases and 3 bases respectively, with 10 bases between them. The germline V gene has CDR1 ENHRY and CDR2 SYGVKD. CDR3 region: CAISGDGDYEQYF. The CDR3 coding sequence is TGTGCCATCAGTGGGGACGGGGACTACGAGCAGTACTTC.

This clone was counted only a few times. A much larger clone differs from this one at a single base, so this may be a read error. The rearrangement links TRBV28 to TRBJ1-2, with D unresolved. Germline-derived CDR1 and CDR2 are MDHEN and SYDVKM. The V end lost 4 bases, the J end lost 2 bases, and 2 bases lay between the germline ends. This CDR3 has 11 residues. DNA for the CDR3: TGTGCCAGCAGTTCGAACTATGGCTACACCTTC. It encodes CASSSNYGYTF.

V is TRBV6-1 and J is TRBJ1-5, with TRBD1 as a possible D gene (6 bases). Trimming left V 4 bases short and J 0 bases short, with 13 bases between. CDR3 length: 16 amino acids. Germline-derived CDR1 and CDR2 are MNHNS and SASEGT. CDR3 in DNA: TGTGCCAGCAGTGGCCTCGGGGGCTATAGCAATCAGCCCCAGCATTTT. This translates into CASSGLGGYSNQPQHF.

The chain recombines TRBV27 with TRBJ2-1, with 9 bases identical to TRBD2. The V segment lost 8 bases and the J segment 7 bases; nucleotides outside the gene matches: 15. Germline assignment: CDR1 MNHEY and CDR2 SMNVEV (reference sequence). CDR3 length: 16 amino acids. CDR3 sequence: CASSITYSGGYNEQFF. The CDR3 DNA reads as TGTGCCAGCTCTATCACCTACAGCGGGGGGTATAATGAGCAGTTCTTC.

The J gene is TRBJ1-3, the V gene TRBV6-6; D perhaps matches TRBD1 (6 bases). The CDR3 contains 14 residues. The germline V and J ends were trimmed by 6 bases and 3 bases, with 12 bases remaining between them. CDR1 is MNHNY and CDR2 is SVGAGI in the germline V gene (reference sequence). The CDR3 bases are TGTGCCAGCAGCTTACAGGGATATGGAAACACCATATATTTT. The encoded protein is CASSLQGYGNTIYF.

The chain combines TRBV5-4 with TRBJ2-2; D uncertain. Germline V gene sequence: CDR1 SGHNT, CDR2 YYREEE (reference sequence). This CDR3 region has 14 residues. V lost 4 bases and J lost 3, with 10 bases in between. This CDR3 reads CASSPTVDTGELFF. CDR3 DNA sequence: TGTGCCAGCAGCCCTACGGTGGACACCGGGGAGCTGTTTTTT.

V gene TRBV7-8 combines with J gene TRBJ1-5; no firm D call. Germline V gene data show CDR1 as SGHVS and CDR2 as FQNEAQ. Trimming pared 6 bases from V and 4 bases from J, leaving 7 bases between. This CDR3 spans 12 amino acids. The DNA of the CDR3 is TGTGCCAGCAGGACCGGGAATCAGCCCCAGCATTTT. Amino acids: CASRTGNQPQHF.